Each of the 26 T cell receptor beta chains below was sequenced from the same sample in a study of Ad26.COV2.S vaccination and SARS-CoV-2 variants. Noted treatment: about 20 received Ad26.COV2.S at low or high dose, single or two shots; about 5 received placebo; per-sample allocation not given. Each sample was drawn 63 days after the first injection (of vaccine or placebo). Only in-frame clones appear in the TCRdb table, and some are missing; sequencing was by immunoSEQ multiplex PCR. Here the sample spans more than 400,000 clones, 92% being singletons. The sample in question was peripheral blood, obtained in a trial of Ad26.COV2.S vaccine versus placebo. Every receptor here comes from a person aged 18-65 years who received the Ad26.COV2.S COVID-19 vaccine or a placebo.

The genes are TRBV11-2 and TRBJ1-2; maybe TRBD1 (6 bases). Germline values: CDR1 SGHAT, CDR2 FQNNGV. The CDR3 has 14 amino acids. The V end lost 6 bases, the J end lost 8 bases, and 19 bases lay between the germline ends. CDR3 residues: CASRRRTETLGYTF. For the CDR3, the DNA is TGTGCCAGCAGGCGACGGACAGAGACTCTGGGCTACACCTTC.

The chain links TRBV28 to TRBJ1-6, with TRBD1 matching over 8 bases. This CDR3 has 14 residues. The junction had 4 bases not matched to a gene; V was cut back by 2 bases and J by 10 bases. Germline V gene lookup returns CDR1 MDHEN and CDR2 SYDVKM. CDR3 in amino acids: CASSLRRGRSPLHF. In DNA, the CDR3 is TGTGCCAGCAGTTTACGCAGGGGGCGATCACCCCTCCACTTT.

The chain couples TRBV6-1 to TRBJ1-2, with 7 bases that match TRBD1. After removal of 3 bases from V and 8 bases from J, the junction contained 6 bases not matched to a gene. Germline V gene sequence: CDR1 MNHNS, CDR2 SASEGT. This CDR3 has 13 residues. The CDR3 reads CASSDTGVRGYTF. CDR3 nucleotide sequence: TGTGCCAGCAGTGACACAGGGGTACGGGGCTACACCTTC.

This clone was observed a single time. The J gene is TRBJ2-3, the V gene TRBV10-3; 11 bases agree with TRBD2. CDR1 ENHRY and CDR2 SYGVKD come from the germline V gene. This CDR3 is built from 18 residues. V trimming: 0 bases; J trimming: 0 bases; junction bases outside the gene matches: 5. The CDR3 nucleotides are TGTGCCATCAGTGAGTCTCTACTAGCGGGGGCTAGCACAGATACGCAGTATTTT. As protein: CAISESLLAGASTDTQYF.

The chain links TRBV28 to TRBJ2-7; 8 bases agree with TRBD1. Germline loops: CDR1 MDHEN, CDR2 SYDVKM. The J segment lost 3 bases and the V segment lost 3 bases, leaving 10 bases of the junction unmatched. CDR3 length: 16 amino acids. This CDR3 reads CASSLIPNRGIYEQYF. CDR3 DNA: TGTGCCAGCAGTTTGATCCCCAACAGGGGGATCTACGAGCAGTACTTC.

The V and J genes are TRBV2 and TRBJ2-7; D gene ambiguous. Germline CDR1 SNHLY, CDR2 FYNNEI. V lost 3 bases, J lost 4 bases, and 16 bases lay in between. This CDR3 has 15 amino acids. As DNA, the CDR3 is TGTGCCAGCAGTGATTGGACCCTGGGGAATTACGAGCAGTACTTC. It translates to CASSDWTLGNYEQYF.

The chain has TRBV19 and TRBJ1-1; D unresolved. Germline lookup yields CDR1 LNHDA and CDR2 SQIVND (reference sequence). V was pared by 3 bases and J by 0 bases, with 17 bases between. This CDR3 is built from 17 residues. The CDR3 is CASSMRLASSMNTEAFF. The CDR3 nucleotides read TGTGCCAGTAGTATGCGGCTTGCGAGCTCCATGAACACTGAAGCTTTCTTT.

The chain employs TRBV2 and TRBJ1-5; weak D call: TRBD1 (5 bases). The CDR3 sequence is 15 residues long. Per the germline V gene, CDR1 is SNHLY and CDR2 is FYNNEI. V was trimmed by 6 bases and J by 3 bases, leaving 15 bases between them. The CDR3, as DNA: TGTGCCAGCAGCCCGCCAGGGATCTTCAATCAGCCCCAGCATTTT. This encodes CASSPPGIFNQPQHF.

This chain connects TRBV5-5 to TRBJ1-5; D unresolved. In germline, CDR1 is SGHKS, CDR2 YYEKEE (reference sequence). Between the trimmed V and J ends, which lost 0 bases and 0 bases, there was a span of 7 bases. The CDR3 has 15 amino acids. The CDR3 protein is CASSLVEYSNQPQHF. The CDR3 DNA follows: TGTGCCAGCAGCTTGGTGGAATATAGCAATCAGCCCCAGCATTTT.

The CDR3 region is CASSMRQGFEKLFF. The CDR3 DNA follows: TGTGCCAGCAGCATGCGACAGGGGTTCGAAAAACTGTTTTTT. The chain has TRBV28 and TRBJ1-4; TRBD1 matches 8 bases. The CDR3 is 14 amino acids. CDR1 and CDR2 from the germline V gene are MDHEN and SYDVKM. Trimming cost V 6 bases and J 8 bases; bases outside gene matches: 8.

The J gene is TRBJ2-2, the V gene TRBV21-1. TRBV21-1 is deemed a pseudogene. This CDR3 has 16 residues. CDR3 residues: CASSKFGGLDTGELFF. CDR3 nucleotides: TGTGCCAGCAGCAAATTTGGGGGGCTGGACACCGGGGAGCTGTTTTTT.

Written as DNA, the CDR3 is TGTGCCAGCAGCTTAGAATCAGGGGTTCGGTACGAGCAGTACTTC. Residues: CASSLESGVRYEQYF. The rearrangement links TRBV11-2 to TRBJ2-7, with D possibly being TRBD1 (6 bases). Germline V lookup: CDR1 SGHAT, CDR2 FQNNGV. The CDR3 covers 15 residues. Trimming took 0 bases from V and 4 from J, leaving 13 bases between them.

The rearrangement joins TRBV5-4 to TRBJ2-3, with TRBD2 matching 16 bases. CDR3 length: 18 amino acids. Per the germline V gene, CDR1 is SGHNT and CDR2 is YYREEE (reference sequence). The ends lost 4 bases at V and 1 base at J; junction bases unmatched: 6. This CDR3 is CASSAPGLAGGRTDTQYF. DNA of the CDR3: TGTGCCAGCAGCGCACCGGGACTAGCGGGGGGGCGCACAGATACGCAGTATTTT.

The chain links TRBV6-6 to TRBJ1-1, with a possible D match to TRBD1 (5 bases). The CDR3 loop spans 14 amino acids. Germline-derived CDR1 and CDR2 are MNHNY and SVGAGI (reference sequence). V lost 4 bases and J 3 bases, leaving 12 bases between the germline ends. The CDR3 DNA sequence: TGTGCCAGCAGTTGGGGCAGTAGGGACACTGAAGCTTTCTTT. Encoded protein: CASSWGSRDTEAFF.

The sample holds one count of this clone. The J gene is TRBJ2-5, the V gene TRBV19; tentatively, D is TRBD1 or TRBD2 (5 bases each). CDR1 and CDR2 (germline): LNHDA, SQIVND (reference sequence). This CDR3 has 13 amino acids. Trimming stripped 6 bases from V and 4 bases from J, with 12 bases between. Written as DNA, the CDR3 is TGTGCCAGTAGATTTCGTGGGGGAGAGACCCAGTACTTC. Amino acid sequence: CASRFRGGETQYF. Full variable domain (rest looked up from reference TRBV19 and TRBJ2-5): DGGITQSPKYLFRKEGQNVTLSCEQNLNHDAMYWYRQDPGQGLRLIYYSQIVNDFQKGDIAEGYSVSREKKESFPLTVTSAQKNPTAFYLCASRFRGGETQYFGPGTRLLVL.

The chain uses TRBV10-1 and TRBJ2-5, with 11 positions matching TRBD1. The CDR3 extends over 13 amino acids. Germline CDR1 and CDR2: WNHNN and SYGVQD (reference sequence). J lost 4 bases, V lost 10 bases, and 5 bases had no gene match. The CDR3 DNA sequence: TGCGCCACTTCGGACAGGGGGCGAGAGACCCAGTACTTC. Amino acids: CATSDRGRETQYF.

V gene TRBV7-9 combines with J gene TRBJ1-4; 7 bases are shared with TRBD1. The CDR3 is made up of 14 amino acids. Germline V gene sequence: CDR1 SEHNR, CDR2 FQNEAQ (reference sequence). Trimming removed 5 bases from V and 8 bases from J; junction bases left unmatched: 8. Here the CDR3 DNA reads TGTGCCAGCAGCCGTCCACAGGGGCGCGAAAAACTGTTTTTT. The encoded protein is CASSRPQGREKLFF.

The chain employs TRBV6-4 and TRBJ1-1, with 7 bases matching TRBD1. J lost 4 bases, V lost 6 bases, and 8 bases had no gene match. The CDR3 contains 14 residues. CDR1 and CDR2 from the germline V gene are MRHNA and SNTAGT. This CDR3 is CASRIQGMGTEAFF. CDR3 nucleotides: TGTGCCAGCAGAATACAGGGGATGGGCACTGAAGCTTTCTTT.

The J gene is TRBJ1-3, the V gene TRBV11-2, with a tentative D call TRBD1 (6 bases). Per the germline V gene, CDR1 is SGHAT and CDR2 is FQNNGV. The CDR3 runs 15 residues. The V end was cut by 5 bases, the J end by 2 bases, with 13 bases between. CDR3: CASSELRGTGNTIYF. In DNA, the CDR3 is TGTGCCAGCAGCGAATTGAGGGGGACTGGAAACACCATATATTTT.

This clone appeared once. The sample has other DNA sequences that encode this CDR3 too. This sequence joins TRBV7-9 and TRBJ1-1; D is uncertain. CDR1 is SEHNR and CDR2 is FQNEAQ in the germline V gene (reference sequence). The V gene lost 0 bases and the J gene lost 4 bases, with 6 bases spanning the gap. The CDR3 has 13 amino acids. CDR3 sequence reads: CASSLAGPTEAFF. For the CDR3, the DNA is TGTGCCAGCAGCTTAGCCGGACCCACTGAAGCTTTCTTT.

The rearrangement links TRBV7-2 to TRBJ2-1; D gene ambiguous. CDR1 is SGHTA and CDR2 is FQGNSA in the germline V gene. Trimming removed 5 bases from V and 4 bases from J, with 15 bases in between. The CDR3 spans 15 residues. The CDR3 protein is CASSNSRASYNEQFF. The CDR3, as DNA: TGTGCCAGCAGCAATTCCCGGGCAAGTTACAATGAGCAGTTCTTC.

This chain connects TRBV6-2 or TRBV6-3 to TRBJ1-1; D may be TRBD1 (6 bases). Trimming removed 4 bases at V and 0 bases at J, with 12 bases between. The CDR3 extends over 15 amino acids. Germline V gives CDR1 MNHEY, CDR2 SVGEGT. CDR3 in amino acids: CASSSLQGLNTEAFF. The CDR3 bases are TGTGCCAGCAGTTCTCTCCAGGGGCTGAACACTGAAGCTTTCTTT.

This chain uses TRBV7-2 with TRBJ2-7; 14 bases align to TRBD2. V lost 5 bases to trimming and J lost 0 bases; unmatched junction nucleotides: 9. This CDR3 is 18 amino acids long. From germline, CDR1 is SGHTA and CDR2 FQGNSA. The CDR3 protein is CASSPRTSGGLFSYEQYF. CDR3 DNA: TGTGCCAGCAGCCCCCGGACTAGCGGGGGGCTCTTCTCCTACGAGCAGTACTTC.

The gene calls are TRBV5-6 and TRBJ2-2; unclear D gene. There are 12 residues in the CDR3. Germline V gene data show CDR1 as SGHDT and CDR2 as YYEEEE. Trimming shortened V by 2 bases and J by 7 bases, and 6 bases separated the two germline ends. The CDR3 nucleotides read TGTGCCAGCAGCTTTTCCGTCGGGGAGCTGTTTTTT. It encodes CASSFSVGELFF.

This clone was detected once. The chain joins TRBV1 to TRBJ2-7; TRBD2, as called in the table, went unchecked against the DNA. TRBV1 corresponds to a pseudogene. The CDR3 loop spans 14 amino acids. For the CDR3, the DNA is TGCACCAGCAGTCCTATACTAGCGGGGGCGGCACAGTACTTC. Translating gives CTSSPILAGAAQYF.

The V and J genes are TRBV4-3 and TRBJ1-4; 7 bases agree with TRBD1. This CDR3 has 16 residues. With V trimmed by 3 bases and J by 5 bases, 9 bases remained unmatched. Per germline, CDR1 LGHNA and CDR2 YSLEER. The CDR3 reads CASSHLSGTENEKLFF. The CDR3 DNA reads as TGCGCCAGCAGCCACTTATCCGGGACAGAGAATGAAAAACTGTTTTTT.